This TCR beta chain appears in the sequencing data of a study of graft-versus-host responses after intestinal transplantation. Study-wide background: The study gave all recipients anti-thymocyte globulin induction, then tacrolimus and steroids for about three years.

Profiling relied on immunoSEQ multiplex PCR, and the TCRdb table lists in-frame clones only, not all of them. The data show 95,000 to 150,000 clones, approximately 96% seen once. Note on this clone: Its cognate antigen is unknown.

This receptor was identified in a human donor who received an intestinal transplant. The specimen was unstimulated CD8+ T cells sorted from spleen or lymph node cells, collected before intestinal transplant.

The CDR3 DNA reads TGCGCCAGCAGCCAAGTCCGACAGGGGAGCGTGAAGACCCAGTACTTC. Protein sequence: CASSQVRQGSVKTQYF. The chain is built from TRBV4-3 and TRBJ2-5; 8 positions match TRBD1. J lost 6 bases, V lost 1 base, and 10 bases had no gene match. The CDR3 has 16 residues. Germline-derived CDR1 and CDR2 are LGHNA and YSLEER.